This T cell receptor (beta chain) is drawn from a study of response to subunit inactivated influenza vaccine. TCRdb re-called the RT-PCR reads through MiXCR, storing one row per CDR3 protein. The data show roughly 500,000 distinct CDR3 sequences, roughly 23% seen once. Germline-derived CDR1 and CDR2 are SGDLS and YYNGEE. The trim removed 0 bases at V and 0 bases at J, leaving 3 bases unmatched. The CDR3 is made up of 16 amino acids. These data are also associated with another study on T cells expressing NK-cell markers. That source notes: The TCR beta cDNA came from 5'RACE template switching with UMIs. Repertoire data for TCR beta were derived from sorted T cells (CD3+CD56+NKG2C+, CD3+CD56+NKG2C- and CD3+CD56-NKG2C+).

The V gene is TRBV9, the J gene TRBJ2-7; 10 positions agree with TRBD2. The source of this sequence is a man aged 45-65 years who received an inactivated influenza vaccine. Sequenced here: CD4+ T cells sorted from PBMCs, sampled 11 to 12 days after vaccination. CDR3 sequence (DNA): TGTGCCAGCAGCGTAGGAACTAGCGGGATCTCCTACGAGCAGTACTTC. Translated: CASSVGTSGISYEQYF.